This T cell receptor (beta chain) came from a study of shared clonotypes between healthy human individuals. Clones were sequenced by immunoSEQ multiplex PCR, and TCRdb holds only the in-frame ones, with some missing. The repertoire holds approximately 2.4 million clones, with more than 90% as singletons. V shed 0 bases and J shed 4 bases, with 10 bases lying between them. CDR1 and CDR2 from the germline V gene are MNHEY and SVGAGI. The CDR3 is 14 amino acids. This receptor was identified in a man aged 18 to 35 in good health. V usage is TRBV6-5 and J usage is TRBJ2-7; no clear D gene. Sequenced material: naive CD4+ T cells sorted from blood. Subset noted: CD45RA+ positively selected. This CDR3 is CASSYSYQGYEQYF. CDR3 nucleotide sequence: TGTGCCAGCAGTTACTCGTATCAAGGATACGAGCAGTACTTC.